Listed below are T cell receptor beta chains from one sample, sequenced in a study of T cell repertoires in cytomegalovirus infection. TCRdb reprocessed the reads via MiXCR and lists one record per CDR3 protein. The data show approximately 300,000 distinct CDR3 sequences, roughly 25% seen once. For these TCRs, the target antigens are not known. The specimen was cultured PBMCs, collected from culture after CMV antigen stimulation. The receptors stem from a human donor in good health (CMV status not recorded). Some clones in this sample may be carry-over from other donors' samples. CDR3s include the opening cysteine and the closing phenylalanine or tryptophan. Each record gives: J gene, V gene, D gene, clone size, CDR3 DNA, CDR3 protein. The D gene is left open where the match is weak. Some rows mark clone size as missing; the rest say once, few, many or name a class of expanded clone.

j_gene: TRBJ2-5; v_gene: TRBV7-6; d_gene: NA; abundance: few; CDR3nt: TGTGCCAGCAGCTTAGATTCCCCCGACTTAGGGGAGACCCAGTACTTC; CDR3aa: CASSLDSPDLGETQYF
j_gene: TRBJ1-3; v_gene: TRBV12-3/TRBV12-4; d_gene: NA; abundance: few; CDR3nt: TGTGCCAGCAGTTTAGACCGCTCTGGAAACACCATATATTTT; CDR3aa: CASSLDRSGNTIYF
j_gene: TRBJ1-4; v_gene: TRBV27; d_gene: NA; abundance: NA; CDR3nt: TGTGCCAGCAGTATGTCGTTCGGGTTAACTAATGAAAAACTGTTTTTT; CDR3aa: CASSMSFGLTNEKLFF
j_gene: TRBJ2-1; v_gene: TRBV7-2; d_gene: NA; abundance: many; CDR3nt: TGTGCCAGCAGCTCAGGTGCGTCCTACAATGAGCAGTTCTTC; CDR3aa: CASSSGASYNEQFF
j_gene: TRBJ2-4; v_gene: TRBV20-1; d_gene: NA; abundance: few; CDR3nt: TGCAGTGCGCGTACAGGGTCCAAAAACATTCAGTACTTC; CDR3aa: CSARTGSKNIQYF
j_gene: TRBJ2-1; v_gene: TRBV12-3/TRBV12-4; d_gene: TRBD2; abundance: few; CDR3nt: TGTGCCAGCAGTTTTATCGGCGGGAGGGTCAATGAGCAGTTCTTC; CDR3aa: CASSFIGGRVNEQFF
j_gene: TRBJ1-1; v_gene: TRBV7-2; d_gene: TRBD1; abundance: many; CDR3nt: TGTGCCAGCAGCAGGGGACAGGGACGGAGCACTGAAGCTTTCTTT; CDR3aa: CASSRGQGRSTEAFF
j_gene: TRBJ1-2; v_gene: TRBV4-3; d_gene: NA; abundance: NA; CDR3nt: TGCGCCAGCAGCCGAGAATACGACAGCGGTATCGGAGATGGCTACACCTTC; CDR3aa: CASSREYDSGIGDGYTF
j_gene: TRBJ1-1; v_gene: TRBV20-1; d_gene: TRBD1; abundance: few; CDR3nt: TGCAGTGCTAGAGATAGGACAGGGGCGGGAGTGTCGGGCACTGAAGCTTTCTTT; CDR3aa: CSARDRTGAGVSGTEAFF
j_gene: TRBJ2-7; v_gene: TRBV5-1; d_gene: NA; abundance: few; CDR3nt: TGCGCCAGCAGCTTGGTTGGGGACGGCTACGAGCAGTACTTC; CDR3aa: CASSLVGDGYEQYF
j_gene: TRBJ2-1; v_gene: TRBV27; d_gene: NA; abundance: NA; CDR3nt: TGTGCCACCCAGCGCCGAGGGGCGGAGTTCTTC; CDR3aa: CATQRRGAEFF
j_gene: TRBJ1-1; v_gene: TRBV7-9; d_gene: NA; abundance: few; CDR3nt: TGTGCCAGCAACCGGTGGATCGGGACTGAAGCTTTCTTT; CDR3aa: CASNRWIGTEAFF
j_gene: TRBJ2-3; v_gene: TRBV27; d_gene: NA; abundance: NA; CDR3nt: TGTGCCAGCAGTCTGACCATAACAGGCGGGGCGCAGTATTTT; CDR3aa: CASSLTITGGAQYF
j_gene: TRBJ2-2; v_gene: TRBV11-3; d_gene: TRBD1; abundance: few; CDR3nt: TGTGCCAGCAGCTTAGCTAAAATGGACAGGGCCACCGGGGAGCTGTTTTTT; CDR3aa: CASSLAKMDRATGELFF
j_gene: TRBJ2-1; v_gene: TRBV6-5; d_gene: NA; abundance: many; CDR3nt: TGTGCCAGCAGTTACTTTCGGGATCCTTATAACAATGAGCAGTTCTTC; CDR3aa: CASSYFRDPYNNEQFF
j_gene: TRBJ1-4; v_gene: TRBV5-5; d_gene: NA; abundance: few; CDR3nt: TGTGCCAGCAGCTTGTCACCGGGGGGGACTAATGAAAAACTGTTTTTT; CDR3aa: CASSLSPGGTNEKLFF
j_gene: TRBJ2-7; v_gene: TRBV6-1; d_gene: TRBD1; abundance: many; CDR3nt: TGTGCCAGCAGTGAAGAGGGGACAGGCCTCTACGAGCAGTACTTC; CDR3aa: CASSEEGTGLYEQYF
j_gene: TRBJ2-3; v_gene: TRBV9; d_gene: NA; abundance: NA; CDR3nt: TGTGCCAGCAGCGTAAATGACGGCGTCCGGACGCAGTATTTT; CDR3aa: CASSVNDGVRTQYF
j_gene: TRBJ2-1; v_gene: TRBV4-3; d_gene: NA; abundance: few; CDR3nt: TGCGCCAGCAGCCAAGATCTCGACAATGAGCAGTTCTTC; CDR3aa: CASSQDLDNEQFF
j_gene: TRBJ1-3; v_gene: TRBV4-3; d_gene: NA; abundance: many; CDR3nt: TGCGCCAGCAGCCAAGATGGGGGGCGTGGAAACACCATATATTTT; CDR3aa: CASSQDGGRGNTIYF
j_gene: TRBJ1-5; v_gene: TRBV6-6; d_gene: NA; abundance: NA; CDR3nt: TGTGCCAGCAGCCCGCCCAGGGGCGAAAATCAGCCCCAGCATTTT; CDR3aa: CASSPPRGENQPQHF
j_gene: TRBJ1-1; v_gene: TRBV6-2/TRBV6-3; d_gene: NA; abundance: NA; CDR3nt: TGTGCCAGCAGTTACCCCCCGGACACGCTGAACACTGAAGCTTTCTTT; CDR3aa: CASSYPPDTLNTEAFF
j_gene: TRBJ2-6; v_gene: TRBV6-5; d_gene: NA; abundance: many; CDR3nt: TGTGCCAGCAGTTACGGTACGCCTGGGGCCAACGTCCTGACTTTC; CDR3aa: CASSYGTPGANVLTF
j_gene: TRBJ2-3; v_gene: TRBV7-9; d_gene: TRBD1; abundance: NA; CDR3nt: TGTGCCAGCAGCTTAGACAGGGGGGCGTCAGATACGCAGTATTTT; CDR3aa: CASSLDRGASDTQYF
j_gene: TRBJ2-1; v_gene: TRBV12-3/TRBV12-4; d_gene: NA; abundance: many; CDR3nt: TGTGCCAGCAGCCTCCGGGAGTACAATGAGCAGTTCTTC; CDR3aa: CASSLREYNEQFF
j_gene: TRBJ1-4; v_gene: TRBV5-1; d_gene: TRBD1; abundance: few; CDR3nt: TGCGCCAGCAGCCAACAGGGGTTTAATGAAAAACTGTTTTTT; CDR3aa: CASSQQGFNEKLFF
j_gene: TRBJ1-1; v_gene: TRBV6-2/TRBV6-3; d_gene: NA; abundance: NA; CDR3nt: TGTGCCAGCCTACGGAACACTGAAGCTTTCTTT; CDR3aa: CASLRNTEAFF
j_gene: TRBJ1-5; v_gene: TRBV19; d_gene: NA; abundance: few; CDR3nt: TGTGCCAGTAGTAATCCTGAGGTGAAGCCCCAGCATTTT; CDR3aa: CASSNPEVKPQHF
j_gene: TRBJ2-3; v_gene: TRBV28; d_gene: NA; abundance: once; CDR3nt: TGTGCCAGCAGTTCACCAGGGGGGAGCACAGATACGCAGTATTTT; CDR3aa: CASSSPGGSTDTQYF
j_gene: TRBJ2-1; v_gene: TRBV7-6; d_gene: TRBD2; abundance: once; CDR3nt: TGTGCCAGCAGCTTTAGTAGCGGGGTCTACAATGAGCAGTTCTTC; CDR3aa: CASSFSSGVYNEQFF
j_gene: TRBJ1-1; v_gene: TRBV19; d_gene: NA; abundance: few; CDR3nt: TGTGCCAGTAGTTTATTGATGAACACTGAAGCTTTCTTT; CDR3aa: CASSLLMNTEAFF
j_gene: TRBJ1-2; v_gene: TRBV28; d_gene: TRBD1; abundance: NA; CDR3nt: TGTGCCAGCAGTACCGGGACAGGACCCTATGGCTACACCTTC; CDR3aa: CASSTGTGPYGYTF
j_gene: TRBJ1-5; v_gene: TRBV12-3/TRBV12-4; d_gene: NA; abundance: NA; CDR3nt: TGTGCCAGCACGGGGCAGATAAATCAGCCCCAGCATTTT; CDR3aa: CASTGQINQPQHF